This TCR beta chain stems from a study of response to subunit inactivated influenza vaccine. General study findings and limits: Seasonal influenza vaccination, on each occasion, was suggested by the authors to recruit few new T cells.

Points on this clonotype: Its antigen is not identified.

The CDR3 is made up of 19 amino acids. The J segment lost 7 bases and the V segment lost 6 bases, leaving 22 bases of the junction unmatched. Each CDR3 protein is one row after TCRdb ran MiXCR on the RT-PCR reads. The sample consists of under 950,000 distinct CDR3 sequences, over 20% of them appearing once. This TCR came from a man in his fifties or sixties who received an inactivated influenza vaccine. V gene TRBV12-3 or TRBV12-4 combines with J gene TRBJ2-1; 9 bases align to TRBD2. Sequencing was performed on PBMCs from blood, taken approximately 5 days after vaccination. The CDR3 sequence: CASSDRSRLAGTKGNEQFF. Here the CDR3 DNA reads TGTGCCAGCAGCGATCGGTCCCGGCTAGCGGGGACGAAGGGGAATGAGCAGTTCTTC.